This TCR beta chain is from a study of T cell responses to AZD1222 COVID-19 vaccine. V shed 8 bases and J shed 0 bases, with 13 bases lying between them. Germline assignment: CDR1 SGHNT and CDR2 YENEEA. The CDR3 length is 14 residues. Whole-study findings and limits: Following two doses of AZD1222, Spike-specific TCR breadth and depth rose.

Second-dose timings of about 4 or about 12 weeks were pooled. Produced via immunoSEQ multiplex PCR; TCRdb's table is partial and in-frame only. Here the sample spans some 150,000 clones, 92% being singletons. A remark on this clone: Its antigen is still unknown.

The V and J genes are TRBV11-3 and TRBJ1-1; tentative D call: TRBD1 (6 bases). The sample consisted of peripheral blood, taken 28 days after the second AZD1222 dose. This TCR was sampled from an adult who received the AZD1222 COVID-19 vaccine. The CDR3 nucleotides are TGTGCCAGCGCCGACAGGAAATTGAACACTGAAGCTTTCTTT. It yields the protein CASADRKLNTEAFF.